The next 2 T cell receptor beta chains were all read from a single sample in a study of prognosis after radiotherapy for stage I lung cancer. Amplification of TCR beta CDR3 from genomic DNA used two-round multiplex PCR. During first-round PCR, primers specific to each TRBV and TRBJ gene were used. Each CDR3 protein gets one entry after TCRdb re-called the multiplex PCR reads with MiXCR. The sample contains 25,000 to 30,000 distinct CDR3 sequences, about 41% of which appear only once. Sequenced here: PBMCs, sampled before or after stereotactic body radiation therapy (not recorded which). These receptors originate from a donor over 45 with non-small cell lung cancer.

The table lists this clonotype with many counts. The chain combines TRBV6-1 with TRBJ2-2, with 9 nucleotides matching TRBD2. CDR3 length: 17 residues. Germline V gene lookup returns CDR1 MNHNS and CDR2 SASEGT. Unmatched junction bases numbered 5, after V lost 0 bases and J lost 3 bases. In DNA form, the CDR3 reads TGTGCCAGCAGTGAAGCCCAAGCGGGGGGAGACACCGGGGAGCTGTTTTTT. Protein product: CASSEAQAGGDTGELFF.

There are many counts of this clonotype. The gene calls are TRBV7-2 and TRBJ1-5; D possibly corresponds to TRBD1 (6 bases). Germline V gives CDR1 SGHTA, CDR2 FQGNSA. Trimming left V 5 bases short and J 3 bases short, with 11 bases between. This CDR3 has 14 amino acids. The CDR3 nucleotides read TGTGCCAGCAGCCTAAGGGACAACAATCAGCCCCAGCATTTT. Its protein is CASSLRDNNQPQHF.